What follows are 8 T cell receptor beta chains derived from one specimen sequenced in a study of T cell responses to AZD1222 COVID-19 vaccine. The method was immunoSEQ multiplex PCR; TCRdb's version includes in-frame clones alone and lacks a portion of them. The sample records approximately 150,000 clones, 91% being singletons. The material sequenced was peripheral blood, taken on day 0 of AZD1222 vaccination. These receptors all come from an adult in good health.

This CDR3 is CASSLEGTGAPSTDTQYF. CDR3 nucleotides: TGTGCCAGCAGCTTAGAAGGGACAGGGGCCCCTAGCACAGATACGCAGTATTTT. This chain joins TRBV7-8 and TRBJ2-3; 10 bases line up with TRBD1. The J segment lost 0 bases and the V segment lost 1 base, leaving 7 bases of the junction unmatched. The CDR3 is 18 residues long. Germline CDR1 SGHVS, CDR2 FQNEAQ.

This clone was observed a single time. CDR3 in amino acids: CASGQPGQGVHEQFF. In DNA, the CDR3 is TGTGCTAGTGGCCAGCCGGGACAGGGTGTCCATGAGCAGTTCTTC. This rearrangement joins TRBV12-5 to TRBJ2-1, with TRBD1 matching over 9 bases. CDR3 length: 15 residues. V gave up 6 bases and J gave up 8 bases; unmatched junction bases: 11. The germline V gene has CDR1 LGHNT and CDR2 FRNRAP.

This rearrangement joins TRBV19 to TRBJ1-5; TRBD1 aligns across 10 bases. CDR1 is LNHDA, CDR2 SQIVND, per germline (reference sequence). V trimming: 4 bases; J trimming: 7 bases; junction bases outside the gene matches: 7. This CDR3 is 15 amino acids long. DNA of the CDR3: TGTGCCAGTAGTACCGGGACAGGGGAGGGCCAGCCCCAGCATTTT. It codes for CASSTGTGEGQPQHF.

The chain employs TRBV5-4 and TRBJ2-7; 11 nucleotides agree with TRBD2. CDR1 SGHNT and CDR2 YYREEE come from the germline V gene (reference sequence). The length of the CDR3 is 16 residues. V lost 1 base and J lost 2; bases outside the gene matches: 5. CDR3 region: CASSLTSGGATYEQYF. In DNA, the CDR3 is TGTGCCAGCAGCTTGACTAGCGGGGGCGCCACCTACGAGCAGTACTTC.

The V and J genes are TRBV9 and TRBJ2-2; TRBD1 matches 9 bases. Germline V gene lookup returns CDR1 SGDLS and CDR2 YYNGEE. The V and J ends lost 5 bases and 3 bases, in that order; junction bases with no gene match: 8. The CDR3 length is 16 residues. CDR3 residues: CASRPRDREDTGELFF. The CDR3 DNA reads as TGTGCCAGCAGACCCAGGGACAGGGAGGACACCGGGGAGCTGTTTTTT.

This chain links TRBV7-2 with TRBJ1-3; D not certain. V lost 6 bases to trimming and J lost 9 bases, with 15 bases between them. Germline V lookup: CDR1 SGHTA, CDR2 FQGNSA. This CDR3 has 13 amino acids. CDR3 residues: CASRRPPTPTIYF. In DNA form, the CDR3 reads TGTGCCAGCAGACGACCACCAACCCCCACCATATATTTT.

This clone showed up just a few times. The genes are TRBV19 and TRBJ1-4; 11 nucleotides align to TRBD1. V trimming: 6 bases; J trimming: 6 bases; junction bases outside the gene matches: 6. The CDR3 has 15 amino acids. The V gene's germline CDR1 is LNHDA and CDR2 SQIVND (reference sequence). The CDR3 protein is CASRKPGQGDEKLFF. The DNA of the CDR3 is TGTGCCAGTAGAAAACCGGGACAGGGGGATGAAAAACTGTTTTTT.

The V gene is TRBV20-1, the J gene TRBJ2-7, with D tentatively TRBD1 (5 bases). V was clipped by 6 bases and J by 0 bases, with 6 bases between them. The CDR3 runs 11 residues. From germline, CDR1 is DFQATT and CDR2 SNEGSKA (reference sequence). The DNA for the CDR3 is TGCAGTGCCGACAGCTCCTACGAGCAGTACTTC. This sequence encodes CSADSSYEQYF.